These T cell receptor beta chains were read from a single sample in a study of spatial heterogeneity in lung cancer. TCRdb passed the 5' RACE reads through MiXCR, listing each CDR3 protein once. Of about 39,000 distinct CDR3 sequences in the sample, 4.5% to 6% were seen once. Sequences were derived from PBMCs, sampled at surgery. Receptor source: a male donor with early-stage non-small cell lung cancer. Each CDR3 is given without its conserved first and last residue.

TRBV11-2 | ASSLVRGDTANYGYT
TRBV28 | ASSVGPYEQY
TRBV6-5 | ASSSLAVYSYEQY
TRBV7-3 | ASSLASRENIQY
TRBV20-1 | SASWPGTAYEQY
TRBV2 | ASSTGANTGELF
TRBV19 | ASKRAGVNTEAF
TRBV5-4 | ASSRTGDRGYGYT
TRBV30 | ASTDSGGNPPQH
TRBV5-4 | ASSLGEYYGYT
TRBV5-4 | ASSFSGATTGAF
TRBV6-5 | ASSSHAPRHNTRVGNYGYT
TRBV5-4 | ASRDRGLYGYT
TRBV12-3/TRBV12-4 | ASSLSGTDTQY
TRBV3-1 | ASSQVWTEETQY
TRBV5-4 | ASSLGGQGVYEQY
TRBV12-3/TRBV12-4 | ASSLVQEDNQPQH
TRBV29-1 | SVATSGVYNEQF
TRBV11-1 | ASSLLAGGTYEQY
TRBV6-6 | ASSYTPGQGYGYT
TRBV7-9 | ASSPDTYSYEQY
TRBV6-2/TRBV6-3 | ASKGQKSYEQY
TRBV9 | ASSPGTGPLEDTQY
TRBV10-2 | ASTGGPTSPGNTEAF